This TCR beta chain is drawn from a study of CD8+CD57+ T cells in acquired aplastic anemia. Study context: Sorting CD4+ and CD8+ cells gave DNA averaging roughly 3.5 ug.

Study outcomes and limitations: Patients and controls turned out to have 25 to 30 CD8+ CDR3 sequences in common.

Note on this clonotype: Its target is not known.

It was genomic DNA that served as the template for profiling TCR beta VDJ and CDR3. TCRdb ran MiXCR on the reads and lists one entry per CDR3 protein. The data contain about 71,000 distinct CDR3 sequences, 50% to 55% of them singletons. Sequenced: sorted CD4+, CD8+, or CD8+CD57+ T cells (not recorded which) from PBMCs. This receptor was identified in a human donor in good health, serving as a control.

CDR3 in amino acids: CASSQDGRGSREQYF. The CDR3 nucleotides are TGCGCCAGCAGCCAAGATGGTCGGGGGTCACGGGAGCAGTACTTC. The V call is TRBV4-1, the J call TRBJ2-7, with TRBD2 as a possible D gene (6 bases). Germline V lookup: CDR1 MGHRA, CDR2 YSYEKL. CDR3 length equals 15 residues. V lost 0 bases to trimming and J lost 7 bases, with 16 bases between them.